Following are 8 T cell receptor beta chains from one sample sequenced in a study of T cells in Graves' hyperthyroidism and ophthalmopathy. Amplified TCR beta CDR3 regions derived from RNA transcripts. TCR CDR3 regions were first amplified by RT-PCR with HTBI primers. TCRdb called the multiplex PCR reads again in MiXCR, with one record for every CDR3 protein. There are more than 500,000 distinct CDR3 sequences in the sample; around 15% occur only once, and less than 4.5% lies in the top ten. What was sequenced was blood. These receptors all stem from a woman younger than 45 with Graves' hyperthyroidism.

This clonotype occurred a few times. The V gene is TRBV7-2, the J gene TRBJ2-5; TRBD2 is a possible D gene (6 bases). Germline CDR1 reads SGHTA; CDR2 reads FQGNSA. The CDR3 is 15 amino acids. V was clipped by 5 bases and J by 6 bases, with 19 bases between them. Here the CDR3 reads CASSPGVGEAKTQYF. For the CDR3, the DNA is TGTGCCAGCAGCCCCGGGGTTGGGGAGGCGAAGACCCAGTACTTC.

This clonotype was detected many times. V is TRBV6-5 and J is TRBJ1-1, with D tentatively TRBD1 (5 bases). Germline assignment: CDR1 MNHEY and CDR2 SVGAGI. Trimming took off 2 bases at V and 5 bases at J, with 9 bases between the two ends. This CDR3 is built from 13 residues. DNA for the CDR3: TGTGCCAGCAGTTACGAGGGGTGGACTGAAGCTTTCTTT. Residues: CASSYEGWTEAFF.

In this sample, this clonotype turned up a few times. The V gene is TRBV9, the J gene TRBJ2-2; 8 bases match TRBD1. V shed 3 bases and J 2 bases; nucleotides not matched to a gene: 6. The CDR3 covers 16 residues. The germline gives CDR1 SGDLS, CDR2 YYNGEE. CDR3: CASSAQTGVNTGELFF. DNA of the CDR3: TGTGCCAGCAGCGCCCAGACAGGGGTAAACACCGGGGAGCTGTTTTTT.

The chain joins TRBV29-1 to TRBJ1-2, with D hard to call. The CDR3 length is 14 residues. Germline V gene data show CDR1 as SQVTM and CDR2 as ANQGSEA. The V end was cut by 2 bases, the J end by 5 bases, with 15 bases between. The CDR3 here is CSVERMAAEYGYTF. For the CDR3, the DNA is TGCAGCGTTGAAAGGATGGCAGCTGAATATGGCTACACCTTC.

There are many counts of this clonotype. V gene TRBV28 combines with J gene TRBJ1-6, with 8 bases fitting TRBD1. The V and J ends lost 7 bases and 9 bases, in that order; junction bases with no gene match: 14. The CDR3 runs to 16 residues. The germline V gene has CDR1 MDHEN and CDR2 SYDVKM. The CDR3 sequence: CASIPGPGGFVSPLHF. CDR3 sequence (DNA): TGTGCCAGCATTCCGGGGCCAGGGGGCTTCGTTTCACCCCTCCACTTT.

This clonotype was seen at least ten times. The chain combines TRBV5-1 with TRBJ2-7, with no clear D. Deletions cut 4 bases from V and 2 bases from J, with 13 bases between. The CDR3 covers 14 residues. The germline gives CDR1 SGHRS, CDR2 YFSETQ. Written as DNA, the CDR3 is TGCGCCAGCAGCCCTGATGGCCCGACCTACGAGCAGTACTTC. Amino acids: CASSPDGPTYEQYF.

This clonotype was found a few times. The CDR3: CATGGGVGEQYF. CDR3 coding DNA: TGTGCCACCGGAGGAGGGGTTGGCGAGCAGTACTTC. The chain carries TRBV24-1 and TRBJ2-7, with D possibly TRBD2 on 6 matching bases. CDR1 and CDR2 (germline): KGHDR, SFDVKD. The CDR3 has 12 amino acids. Trimming left V 9 bases short and J 6 bases short, with 14 bases between.

V and J are TRBV2 and TRBJ2-2; TRBD1 agrees at 7 bases. Trimming cost V 8 bases and J 0 bases; bases outside gene matches: 3. The CDR3 consists of 14 residues. Germline CDR1 reads SNHLY; CDR2 reads FYNNEI. For the CDR3, the DNA is TGTGCCAGCGCTGGGACAGCGAACACCGGGGAGCTGTTTTTT. It encodes CASAGTANTGELFF.